The clone carrying this TCR beta chain was picked up a small number of times. Its antigen is unidentified. When sampled, the donors appeared nominally healthy, though they likely had unrecorded immune exposures. The data belong to a study of cytomegalovirus exposure and HLA in healthy donors. This PCR relied on a set of 60 Vbeta primers and 13 Jbeta primers. TCRdb keeps only in-frame clones here, not all; method: immunoSEQ multiplex PCR. The table has fewer than 150,000 clones, around three quarters seen once. The germline V and J ends were trimmed by 5 bases and 6 bases, with 15 bases remaining between them. This CDR3 spans 14 amino acids. CDR1 and CDR2 from the germline V gene are SNHLY and FYNNEI. Whole-study findings and limits: Analyses of presence and absence presupposed an approximately uniform sequencing depth across donors. At a 0.05 false discovery rate, a later analysis found roughly 17,000 TCR beta sequences to be associated with HLA alleles. TCR beta V segments were, for the most part, productive about 87% or about 30% of the time in an earlier analysis.

The specimen sequenced was PBMCs. The rearrangement uses TRBV2 and TRBJ2-3; a weak D match, TRBD1 (5 bases). This sequence was found in a man between 40 and 49 years old in good health and CMV-seropositive. The CDR3 loop reads CASSSDTPYDTQYF. DNA of the CDR3: TGTGCCAGCAGTTCGGACACACCTTACGATACGCAGTATTTT.